What follows are 16 T cell receptor beta chains derived from one specimen sequenced in a study of shared clonotypes between healthy human individuals. TCRdb's copy holds only in-frame clones and misses some; the assay was immunoSEQ multiplex PCR. The data hold 2.3 million or so clones, with about 92% observed a single time. Material: naive CD4+ T cells from PBMCs. Specified subset: CD45RA+ positively selected. These TCRs come from a man aged 18 to 29 in good health. Some clones in this sample may be carry-over from other donors' samples.

This clone was picked up a small number of times. The same CDR3 can be traced to other DNA sequences in this sample. The rearrangement links TRBV15 to TRBJ1-2; TRBD1 might be the D (5 bases). The germline V gene encodes CDR1 LNHNV and CDR2 YYDKDF (reference sequence). V was clipped by 0 bases and J by 1 base, with 6 bases between them. The CDR3 is 14 amino acids. The CDR3 reads CATSRDRGNYGYTF. In nucleotides, the CDR3 is TGTGCCACCAGCAGAGATAGGGGTAACTATGGCTACACCTTC. Looking up the rest from reference TRBV15 and TRBJ1-2 gives the full variable domain: DAMVIQNPRYQVTQFGKPVTLSCSQTLNHNVMYWYQQKSSQAPKLLFHYYDKDFNNEADTPDNFQSRRPNTSFCFLDIRSPGLGDTAMYLCATSRDRGNYGYTFGSGTRLTVV.

The V gene is TRBV5-5, the J gene TRBJ2-7; D is ambiguous. This CDR3 region has 15 residues. Trimming pared 3 bases from V and 4 bases from J, leaving 17 bases between. CDR1 is SGHKS, CDR2 YYEKEE, per germline (reference sequence). The CDR3 spells CASSWDRPPLYEQYF. CDR3 DNA sequence: TGTGCCAGCAGCTGGGATCGGCCTCCCTTATACGAGCAGTACTTC.

This chain joins TRBV9 and TRBJ1-2; maybe TRBD1 (6 bases). The CDR3 extends over 14 amino acids. CDR1 and CDR2 from the germline V gene are SGDLS and YYNGEE. The germline V and J ends were trimmed by 2 bases and 4 bases, with 12 bases remaining between them. CDR3 amino acids: CASSVHRVPYGYTF. In DNA, the CDR3 is TGTGCCAGCAGCGTCCACAGGGTGCCCTATGGCTACACCTTC.

With respect to this clone: The identical CDR3 is also encoded by other nucleotide sequences in the sample. The gene calls are TRBV6-4 and TRBJ2-6; D is ambiguous. Germline V gene lookup returns CDR1 MRHNA and CDR2 SNTAGT. V was clipped by 6 bases and J by 0 bases, with 6 bases between them. The CDR3 extends over 14 amino acids. CDR3 sequence reads: CASRPGSGANVLTF. The CDR3 DNA reads as TGTGCCAGCAGACCCGGCTCTGGGGCCAACGTCCTGACTTTC.

V is TRBV10-3 and J is TRBJ2-1, with D perhaps matching TRBD1 or TRBD2 (6 bases each). Trimming cost V 2 bases and J 7 bases, with 18 bases left between them. The CDR3 runs 16 residues. The germline gives CDR1 ENHRY, CDR2 SYGVKD. CDR3 sequence (DNA): TGTGCCATCAGTGAGCGGATGGGGGGCCTTGAGAATGAGCAGTTCTTC. It is translated as CAISERMGGLENEQFF.

This chain connects TRBV5-1 to TRBJ2-2; no definite D call. This CDR3 region has 16 residues. V lost 0 bases, J lost 2 bases, and 11 bases lay in between. Germline V gene lookup returns CDR1 SGHRS and CDR2 YFSETQ. The CDR3: CASSLDGFTNTGELFF. The CDR3 DNA is TGCGCCAGCAGCTTGGATGGGTTTACTAACACCGGGGAGCTGTTTTTT.

Note on this clone: This CDR3 is also generated by other DNA sequences in the sample. This chain's CDR3 is CASSQDYEQYF. For the CDR3, the DNA is TGCGCCAGCAGCCAAGACTACGAGCAGTACTTC. This chain connects TRBV4-1 to TRBJ2-7; unclear D gene. CDR3 size: 11 residues. V shed 0 bases and J shed 3 bases, with 0 bases lying between them. The V gene's germline CDR1 is MGHRA and CDR2 YSYEKL.

The gene calls are TRBV5-4 and TRBJ2-1, with a tentative D call TRBD2 (6 bases). Germline V lookup: CDR1 SGHNT, CDR2 YYREEE (reference sequence). The CDR3 is 16 amino acids. Trimming took off 0 bases at V and 4 bases at J, with 14 bases between the two ends. CDR3 nucleotides: TGTGCCAGCAGCTTGGACCCGGGAGTAAGGTACAATGAGCAGTTCTTC. Protein: CASSLDPGVRYNEQFF.

V usage is TRBV9 and J usage is TRBJ1-2; tentatively, D is TRBD1 (5 bases). From germline, CDR1 is SGDLS and CDR2 YYNGEE. This CDR3 has 15 residues. V lost 4 bases to trimming and J lost 4 bases, with 17 bases between them. The CDR3 spells CASSQTGVRPYGYTF. DNA for the CDR3: TGTGCCAGCAGCCAAACGGGGGTGCGACCCTATGGCTACACCTTC.

The rearrangement uses TRBV5-1 and TRBJ1-2, with D possibly TRBD1 on 6 matching bases. Germline assignment: CDR1 SGHRS and CDR2 YFSETQ. V dropped 3 bases and J dropped 5 bases, with 14 bases sitting between them. This CDR3 comprises 14 residues. This CDR3 is CASSSDGQTYGYTF. CDR3 sequence (DNA): TGCGCCAGCAGCTCAGACGGACAGACATATGGCTACACCTTC.

The chain uses TRBV5-6 and TRBJ2-7; no reliable D call. V gave up 0 bases and J gave up 9 bases, with 10 bases separating them. CDR3 length equals 12 residues. Germline loops: CDR1 SGHDT, CDR2 YYEEEE. The CDR3 coding sequence is TGTGCCAGCAGCTTGGAGGGTAGTTGGCAGTACTTC. This encodes CASSLEGSWQYF.

This chain links TRBV5-5 with TRBJ1-3; D call uncertain. The CDR3 runs to 15 residues. V lost 2 bases to trimming and J lost 1 base, with 10 bases between them. The V gene's germline CDR1 is SGHKS and CDR2 YYEKEE (reference sequence). The CDR3 region is CASSLLPESGNTIYF. In DNA, the CDR3 is TGTGCCAGCAGCTTATTACCAGAGTCTGGAAACACCATATATTTT.

The gene calls are TRBV6-5 and TRBJ2-3; TRBD2 aligns across 8 bases. Germline assignment: CDR1 MNHEY and CDR2 SVGAGI. The V gene end was trimmed by 6 bases and the J gene end by 6 bases; junction bases not matched to a gene: 5. The CDR3 spans 13 residues. CDR3 protein: CASRVRGGDTQYF. The CDR3 nucleotides read TGTGCCAGCAGAGTACGGGGGGGGGATACGCAGTATTTT.

The chain combines TRBV30 with TRBJ1-1; perhaps TRBD1 as D (6 bases). Germline V gene data show CDR1 as GTSNPN and CDR2 as SVGIG (reference sequence). The CDR3 consists of 13 residues. Trimming took 4 bases from V and 0 from J, leaving 9 bases between them. In nucleotides, the CDR3 is TGTGCCTGGACCAGGGGCATGAACACTGAAGCTTTCTTT. Its protein is CAWTRGMNTEAFF.

J is TRBJ1-2 and V is TRBV10-3; 7 bases fit TRBD1. CDR1 ENHRY and CDR2 SYGVKD come from the germline V gene. The V segment lost 3 bases and the J segment 7 bases; nucleotides outside the gene matches: 5. The CDR3 sequence is 13 residues long. CDR3 DNA: TGTGCCATCAGTGATGGGGACAGTGGTGGCTACACCTTC. Translation gives CAISDGDSGGYTF.

The chain has TRBV28 and TRBJ1-3; no definite D call. V was clipped by 6 bases and J by 9 bases, with 18 bases between them. CDR3 length: 14 amino acids. CDR1 is MDHEN and CDR2 is SYDVKM in the germline V gene. The CDR3 spells CASREMTPPATIYF. The DNA of the CDR3 is TGTGCCAGCAGAGAGATGACCCCCCCGGCCACCATATATTTT.